Presented here are 17 T cell receptor beta chains from one specimen sequenced in a study of cytomegalovirus exposure and HLA in healthy donors. A multiplex PCR was run with 60 Vbeta primers and 13 Jbeta primers. Clones were read by immunoSEQ multiplex PCR, and TCRdb kept only the in-frame ones, dropping some. Here the sample spans over 250,000 clones, about nine tenths being singletons. The sample consisted of PBMCs. Receptor source: a man in his forties or fifties in good health and CMV-seropositive.

The rearrangement links TRBV4-2 to TRBJ2-3, with D possibly matching TRBD2 (6 bases). The CDR3 loop spans 15 amino acids. Germline CDR1 reads LGHNA; CDR2 reads YNFKEQ. V was clipped by 4 bases and J by 4 bases, with 15 bases between them. The CDR3 DNA sequence: TGTGCCAGCAGCCTCGAATCGGAGGGTGCAGATACGCAGTATTTT. The encoded protein is CASSLESEGADTQYF.

This sequence joins TRBV30 and TRBJ2-7, with 9 bases fitting TRBD2. Germline trimming cut 2 bases from V and 4 bases from J; bases unmatched to any gene: 3. The CDR3 is 13 amino acids. Germline lookup yields CDR1 GTSNPN and CDR2 SVGIG (reference sequence). DNA of the CDR3: TGTGCCTGGAGTACGAGCGGGAGGTACGAGCAGTACTTC. Its translation is CAWSTSGRYEQYF. The whole variable domain, filled in from reference TRBV30 and TRBJ2-7, reads SQTIHQWPATLVQPVGSPLSLECTVEGTSNPNLYWYRQAAGRGLQLLFYSVGIGQISSEVPQNLSASRPQDRQFILSSKKLLLSDSGFYLCAWSTSGRYEQYFGPGTRLTVT.

This clone appeared a single time. The chain combines TRBV28 with TRBJ2-3; 9 bases line up with TRBD1. This CDR3 region has 14 residues. The J segment lost 2 bases and the V segment lost 5 bases, leaving 2 bases of the junction unmatched. CDR1 MDHEN and CDR2 SYDVKM come from the germline V gene. CDR3: CASSRDRVTDTQYF. The CDR3, as DNA: TGTGCCAGCAGTCGGGACAGGGTCACAGATACGCAGTATTTT.

The J gene is TRBJ2-1, the V gene TRBV10-3; TRBD2 aligns across 7 bases. Germline V gives CDR1 ENHRY, CDR2 SYGVKD. Trimming cost V 4 bases and J 8 bases; bases outside gene matches: 8. The CDR3 sequence is 14 residues long. CDR3 DNA sequence: TGTGCCATCAGTGTTGGCGGGAGTAGGGATGAGCAGTTCTTC. It translates to CAISVGGSRDEQFF.

This chain uses TRBV10-2 with TRBJ1-2; TRBD1 aligns across 7 bases. CDR3 length equals 12 residues. From germline, CDR1 is WSHSY and CDR2 SAAADI. V lost 10 bases, J lost 4 bases, and 6 bases stayed unmatched. CDR3 in amino acids: CANNRDSYGYTF. The CDR3, as DNA: TGCGCCAACAACCGGGACAGCTATGGCTACACCTTC.

The chain couples TRBV7-3 to TRBJ2-4; TRBD1 is a possible D gene (6 bases). Germline values: CDR1 SGHTA, CDR2 FQGTGA. Trimming stripped 0 bases from V and 0 bases from J, with 9 bases between. The CDR3 runs to 16 residues. The CDR3 here is CASSLTGQLAKNIQYF. CDR3 in DNA: TGTGCCAGCAGCTTAACCGGACAGCTAGCCAAAAACATTCAGTACTTC.

The CDR3 bases are TGTGCCAGCGCAAGCGGGATCGATCAGCCCCAGCATTTT. Translating it yields CASASGIDQPQHF. The chain employs TRBV2 and TRBJ1-5; D uncertain. There are 13 residues in the CDR3. V gave up 8 bases and J gave up 5 bases, with 13 bases separating them. Germline assignment: CDR1 SNHLY and CDR2 FYNNEI.

Only one count was recorded for this clone. CDR3 amino acids: CASSRTGTYGYTF. Here the CDR3 DNA reads TGTGCCAGCTCTCGGACAGGGACCTATGGCTACACCTTC. The chain joins TRBV9 to TRBJ1-2; 8 bases match TRBD1. Looked up from germline, CDR1 is SGDLS and CDR2 is YYNGEE. There are 13 residues in the CDR3. V shed 7 bases, J shed 4 bases, and the junction held 6 bases outside the gene matches.

The V call is TRBV5-1, the J call TRBJ2-7; a possible D gene is TRBD1 (5 bases). The germline gives CDR1 SGHRS, CDR2 YFSETQ. Trimming pared 4 bases from V and 4 bases from J, leaving 15 bases between. This CDR3 is 14 amino acids long. CDR3 sequence (DNA): TGCGCCAGCAGCCCCAGGACAAGTACATACGAGCAGTACTTC. This sequence encodes CASSPRTSTYEQYF.

The chain links TRBV2 to TRBJ1-6, with 7 bases aligning to TRBD1. V gave up 3 bases and J gave up 9 bases; unmatched junction bases: 2. The CDR3 totals 13 residues. Germline assignment: CDR1 SNHLY and CDR2 FYNNEI. CDR3 sequence (DNA): TGTGCCAGCAGTGACAGGGGGATTTCACCCCTCCACTTT. Encoded protein: CASSDRGISPLHF.

The V gene is TRBV27, the J gene TRBJ2-1, with 10 nucleotides matching TRBD2. The germline CDR1 and CDR2 sequences are MNHEY and SMNVEV (reference sequence). The CDR3 covers 17 residues. The ends lost 4 bases at V and 1 base at J; junction bases unmatched: 7. The CDR3 nucleotides are TGTGCCAGCAGTTGGTCTAGCGGGAGTGTTTCCTACAATGAGCAGTTCTTC. This codes for CASSWSSGSVSYNEQFF.

This clone was recorded a few times. The chain uses TRBV2 and TRBJ2-7; perhaps TRBD1 as D (5 bases). The CDR3 runs 15 residues. The V and J ends lost 5 bases and 1 base respectively, with 15 bases between them. Germline CDR1 and CDR2: SNHLY and FYNNEI. The CDR3 region is CASSLDSPRSYEQYF. The CDR3 DNA reads TGTGCCAGCAGTCTCGACAGCCCTCGATCCTACGAGCAGTACTTC.

The rearrangement links TRBV11-3 to TRBJ2-1; perhaps TRBD1 as D (6 bases). The CDR3 loop spans 14 amino acids. V lost 2 bases to trimming and J lost 2 bases, with 7 bases between them. The V gene's germline CDR1 is SGHNT and CDR2 YENEEA. DNA for the CDR3: TGTGCCAGCAGCTTACAGGGGCCCTACAATGAGCAGTTCTTC. This encodes CASSLQGPYNEQFF.

This clone came up once. This chain connects TRBV7-6 to TRBJ2-2; tentative D call: TRBD2 (7 bases). Trimming pared 2 bases from V and 4 bases from J, leaving 17 bases between. Germline assignment: CDR1 SGHVS and CDR2 FNYEAQ. The CDR3 contains 17 residues. The CDR3 region is CASSLSAGALGTGELFF. CDR3 bases: TGTGCCAGCAGCTTATCGGCGGGGGCACTTGGCACCGGGGAGCTGTTTTTT.

In its sample, this clone was seen once. The J gene is TRBJ1-1, the V gene TRBV13; tentatively, D is TRBD1 (5 bases). The germline gives CDR1 PRHDT, CDR2 FYEKMQ (reference sequence). Between the trimmed V and J ends, which lost 4 bases and 0 bases, there was a span of 15 bases. The CDR3 spans 16 residues. The CDR3 bases are TGTGCCAGCAGCTATGCGGGGCCCTCATTGAACACTGAAGCTTTCTTT. It yields the protein CASSYAGPSLNTEAFF. Drawing the rest from reference TRBV13 and TRBJ1-1, the complete variable domain is AAGVIQSPRHLIKEKRETATLKCYPIPRHDTVYWYQQGPGQDPQFLISFYEKMQSDKGSIPDRFSAQQFSDYHSELNMSSLELGDSALYFCASSYAGPSLNTEAFFGQGTRLTVV.

This clone was seen a handful of times. V and J are TRBV5-1 and TRBJ2-7; D possibly corresponds to TRBD1 (6 bases). Germline V gives CDR1 SGHRS, CDR2 YFSETQ. Between the trimmed V and J ends, which lost 1 base and 3 bases, there was a span of 11 bases. The length of the CDR3 is 14 residues. The CDR3 DNA is TGCGCCAGCAGCTTGCCGGGACAAAACTACGAGCAGTACTTC. It yields the protein CASSLPGQNYEQYF.

The V call is TRBV5-1, the J call TRBJ2-2; TRBD1 aligns across 8 bases. CDR3 size: 15 residues. V lost 4 bases and J lost 4; bases outside the gene matches: 6. CDR1 is SGHRS and CDR2 is YFSETQ in the germline V gene. For the CDR3, the DNA is TGCGCCAGCAGCCCCGGACAGGGCGGCACCGGGGAGCTGTTTTTT. Translating it yields CASSPGQGGTGELFF.